These 8 T cell receptor beta chains share one sample of origin, sequenced in a study of regulatory T cells in long-lasting Graves disease (dated by TCRdb to the early 2020s). The library was produced with multiplex PCR. Instrument on record: Illumina HiSeq 4000. To build TCR beta libraries, CDR3 regions were amplified by Arm-PCR using iRepertoire HTBI primers. TCRdb applied fastp at Q25 and MiXCR to the public reads, then kept only in-frame beta chains. Every distinct CDR3 protein forms one entry, paired with its most common genes and DNA. The sample includes about 440,000 distinct CDR3 sequences, with about 16% observed a single time. The ten largest clones add up to about 23% of the sample. Reading the label with the study, this specimen's time point is: newly diagnosed GD, antithyroid drugs for less than 3 months. RNA was extracted from PBMCs in TRIzol for both TCR sequencing and RNA sequencing.

The data also belong to a second study, concerning T cells in Graves' hyperthyroidism and ophthalmopathy.

Specimen: peripheral blood mononuclear cells (PBMCs), collected at new diagnosis, from a patient treated with antithyroid drugs. All receptors come from a woman aged 18-29 years with Graves disease. Donor details come from another sample of the same person, matched by shared clones.

This clonotype has a handful of counts. This chain connects TRBV27 to TRBJ1-6; no firm D call. There are 18 residues in the CDR3. The V end lost 7 bases, the J end lost 0 bases, and 19 bases lay between the germline ends. Germline loops: CDR1 MNHEY, CDR2 SMNVEV (reference sequence). This CDR3 reads CASTHLAAMSSYNSPLHF. In DNA, the CDR3 is TGTGCCAGCACCCACCTCGCGGCAATGAGCTCCTATAATTCACCCCTCCACTTT.

Note on this clonotype: A much larger clonotype is one base distant, so this may be a read error. This chain uses TRBV6-1 with TRBJ2-5, with 7 bases matching TRBD2. The germline V gene encodes CDR1 MNHNS and CDR2 SASEGT. This CDR3 contains 13 residues. The V gene end was trimmed by 10 bases and the J gene end by 6 bases; junction bases not matched to a gene: 11. CDR3 sequence reads: CATGTNEEKTQYF. The CDR3 coding sequence is TGTGCCACCGGGACTAACGAGGAAAAGACCCAGTACTTC.

This clonotype was picked up a small number of times. V usage is TRBV20-1 and J usage is TRBJ2-5, with 11 bases that match TRBD2. CDR1 and CDR2 from the germline V gene are DFQATT and SNEGSKA (reference sequence). This CDR3 is built from 15 residues. After removal of 5 bases from V and 6 bases from J, the junction contained 11 bases not matched to a gene. The CDR3 nucleotides read TGCAGTGCTCCTCACCTAGCGGGAGGAGTTAAGACCCAGTACTTC. It yields the protein CSAPHLAGGVKTQYF.

This clonotype has a count of ten or more. V gene TRBV7-8 combines with J gene TRBJ2-7; D not resolved. Germline lookup yields CDR1 SGHVS and CDR2 FQNEAQ. V shed 6 bases and J shed 1 base, with 13 bases lying between them. The length of the CDR3 is 14 residues. The CDR3 is CASSPDRISYEQYF. The CDR3 DNA reads as TGTGCCAGCAGTCCCGATAGAATTTCCTACGAGCAGTACTTC. The full variable domain, its missing parts supplied by reference TRBV7-8 and TRBJ2-7, is GAGVSQSPRYKVAKRGQDVALRCDPISGHVSLFWYQQALGQGPEFLTYFQNEAQLDKSGLPSDRFFAERPEGSVSTLKIQRTQQEDSAVYLCASSPDRISYEQYFGPGTRLTVT.

The chain has TRBV20-1 and TRBJ1-5, with 7 nucleotides matching TRBD1. With V trimmed by 3 bases and J by 10 bases, 9 bases remained unmatched. CDR3 length equals 13 residues. Germline CDR1 is DFQATT and CDR2 is SNEGSKA (reference sequence). The CDR3 bases are TGCAGTGCTAGGGGGACAGCCTATGAACCCCAGCATTTT. It translates to CSARGTAYEPQHF.

This clonotype was observed a few times. The chain is built from TRBV10-3 and TRBJ2-3, with 7 bases aligning to TRBD1. The ends lost 11 bases at V and 0 bases at J; junction bases unmatched: 8. Looked up from germline, CDR1 is ENHRY and CDR2 is SYGVKD. CDR3 length: 14 residues. CDR3 protein: CAVRSTGSTDTQYF. CDR3 coding DNA: TGTGCCGTCCGATCGACAGGGAGCACAGATACGCAGTATTTT.

This clonotype appeared many times. At one end the junction does not follow the germline gene, possibly because of a read error. The genes are TRBV7-2 and TRBJ2-5, with 13 bases identical to TRBD2. The CDR3 is 15 residues long. CDR1 SGHTA and CDR2 FQGNSA come from the germline V gene. CDR3 DNA sequence: TGTGCCAGCAGCTTCGGGACTAGCGGGATTGGAAAGGAGTTCTTC. As protein: CASSFGTSGIGKEFF.

In this sample, this clonotype turned up many times. This sequence joins TRBV28 and TRBJ2-2; D is unresolved. Germline assignment: CDR1 MDHEN and CDR2 SYDVKM. This CDR3 is 11 amino acids long. The ends were cut back, 1 base at V and 9 bases at J, with 3 bases in the middle. The CDR3 spells CASSLSWELFF. Written as DNA, the CDR3 is TGTGCCAGCAGTTTATCCTGGGAGCTGTTTTTT.